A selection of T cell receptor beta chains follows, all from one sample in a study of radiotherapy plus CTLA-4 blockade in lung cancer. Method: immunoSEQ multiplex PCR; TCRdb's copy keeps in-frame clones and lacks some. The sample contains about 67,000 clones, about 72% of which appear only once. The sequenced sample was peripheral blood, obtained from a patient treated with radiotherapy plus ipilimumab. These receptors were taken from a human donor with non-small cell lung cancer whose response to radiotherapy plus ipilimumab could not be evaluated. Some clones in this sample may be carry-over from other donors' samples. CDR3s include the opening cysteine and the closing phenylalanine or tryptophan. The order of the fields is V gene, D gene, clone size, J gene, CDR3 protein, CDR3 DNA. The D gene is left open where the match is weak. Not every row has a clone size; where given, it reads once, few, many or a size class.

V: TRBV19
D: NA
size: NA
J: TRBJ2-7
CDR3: CASSIAPGGYEQYF
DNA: TGTGCCAGTAGTATCGCCCCAGGGGGGTACGAGCAGTACTTC

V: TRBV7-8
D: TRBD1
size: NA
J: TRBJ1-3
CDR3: CASRGGQFPGNTIYF
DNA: TGTGCCAGCAGGGGGGGACAGTTCCCTGGAAACACCATATATTTT

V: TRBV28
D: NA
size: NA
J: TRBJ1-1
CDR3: CASSLPGEAFF
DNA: TGTGCCAGCAGTTTGCCCGGTGAAGCTTTCTTT

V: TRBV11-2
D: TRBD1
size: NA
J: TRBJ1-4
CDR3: CASSLGTASTNEKLFF
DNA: TGTGCCAGCAGCTTGGGGACAGCCTCAACTAATGAAAAACTGTTTTTT

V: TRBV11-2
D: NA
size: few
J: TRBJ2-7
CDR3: CASSPLRGHYEQYF
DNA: TGTGCCAGCAGCCCCCTGAGAGGGCACTACGAGCAGTACTTC

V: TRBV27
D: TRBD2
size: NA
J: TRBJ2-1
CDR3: CASSGLAGVLNEQFF
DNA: TGTGCCAGCAGTGGACTAGCGGGGGTCCTCAATGAGCAGTTCTTC

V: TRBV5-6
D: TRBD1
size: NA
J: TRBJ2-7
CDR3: CASSPDRGLIYF
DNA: TGTGCCAGCAGCCCGGACAGGGGATTAATCTACTTC

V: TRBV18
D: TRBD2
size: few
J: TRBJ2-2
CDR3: CASSPIAWPGGTGELFF
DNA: TGTGCCAGCTCACCGATCGCCTGGCCGGGGGGCACCGGGGAGCTGTTTTTT

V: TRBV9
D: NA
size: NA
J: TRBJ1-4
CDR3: CASSVRGEKLFF
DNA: TGTGCCAGCAGCGTACGGGGGGAAAAACTGTTTTTT

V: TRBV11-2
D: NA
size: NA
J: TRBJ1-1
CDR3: CASSLDWPEAFF
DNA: TGTGCCAGCAGCTTAGATTGGCCTGAAGCTTTCTTT

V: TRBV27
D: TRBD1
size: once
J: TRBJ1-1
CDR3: CASSSNRGPMNTEAFF
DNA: TGTGCCAGCAGTTCTAACAGGGGGCCAATGAACACTGAAGCTTTCTTT

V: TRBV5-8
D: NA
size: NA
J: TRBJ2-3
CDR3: CASRAALATDTQYF
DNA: TGTGCCAGCAGGGCGGCATTAGCGACAGATACGCAGTATTTT

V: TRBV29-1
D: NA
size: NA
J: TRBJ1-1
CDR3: CSVVNRANTEAFF
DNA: TGCAGCGTTGTGAACAGAGCGAACACTGAAGCTTTCTTT

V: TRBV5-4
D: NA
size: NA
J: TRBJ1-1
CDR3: CASSPFYERTEAFF
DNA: TGTGCCAGCAGCCCCTTTTACGAGCGGACTGAAGCTTTCTTT

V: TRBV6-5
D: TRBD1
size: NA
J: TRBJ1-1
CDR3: CASSRQGETEAFF
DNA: TGTGCCAGCAGTCGACAGGGTGAAACTGAAGCTTTCTTT

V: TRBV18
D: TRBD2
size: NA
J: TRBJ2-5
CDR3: CASSPMIGEGTQYF
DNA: TGTGCCAGCTCACCAATGATCGGGGAGGGGACCCAGTACTTC

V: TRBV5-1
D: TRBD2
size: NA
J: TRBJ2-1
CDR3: CASSSAPGGAYNEQFF
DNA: TGCGCCAGCAGCTCGGCCCCGGGGGGGGCCTACAATGAGCAGTTCTTC

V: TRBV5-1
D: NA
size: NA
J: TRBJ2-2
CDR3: CASSLGASSGTGELFF
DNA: TGCGCCAGCAGCTTGGGTGCTAGCTCGGGGACCGGGGAGCTGTTTTTT

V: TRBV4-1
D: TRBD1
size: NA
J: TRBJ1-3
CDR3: CASSATGSGNTIYF
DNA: TGCGCCAGCAGCGCGACAGGGTCTGGAAACACCATATATTTT

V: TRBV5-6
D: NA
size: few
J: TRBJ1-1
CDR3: CASRLDTNTEAFF
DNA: TGTGCCAGCAGGTTGGACACGAACACTGAAGCTTTCTTT

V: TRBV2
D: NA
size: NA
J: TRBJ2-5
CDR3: CASSALQETQYF
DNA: TGTGCCAGCAGTGCCTTACAAGAGACCCAGTACTTC

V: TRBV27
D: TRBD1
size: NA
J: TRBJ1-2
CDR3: CASSLSGGQGPGYTF
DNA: TGTGCCAGCAGTTTATCGGGGGGACAGGGCCCTGGCTACACCTTC

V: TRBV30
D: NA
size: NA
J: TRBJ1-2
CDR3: CAWSAGGTYGYTF
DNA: TGTGCCTGGAGTGCGGGGGGGACCTATGGCTACACCTTC

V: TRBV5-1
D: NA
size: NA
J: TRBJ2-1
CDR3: CASSLDPGGYNEQFF
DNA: TGCGCCAGCAGCTTGGATCCAGGAGGGTACAATGAGCAGTTCTTC

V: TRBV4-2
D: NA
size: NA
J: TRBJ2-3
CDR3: CASRHAQGLYTDTQYF
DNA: TGTGCCAGCAGACATGCACAGGGACTATACACAGATACGCAGTATTTT

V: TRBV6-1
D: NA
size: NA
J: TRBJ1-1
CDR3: CASRDAGDTEAFF
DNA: TGTGCCAGCAGGGACGCAGGGGACACTGAAGCTTTCTTT

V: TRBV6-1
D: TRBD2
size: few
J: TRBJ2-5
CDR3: CASSEGTSSFGETQYF
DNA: TGTGCCAGCAGTGAAGGGACTAGCTCCTTTGGGGAGACCCAGTACTTC

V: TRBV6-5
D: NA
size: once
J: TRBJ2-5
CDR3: CASSYGQSPQETQYF
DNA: TGTGCCAGCAGTTACGGGCAGAGCCCTCAAGAGACCCAGTACTTC

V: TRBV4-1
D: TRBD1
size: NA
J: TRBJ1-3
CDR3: CASSQGATGARSGNTIYF
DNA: TGCGCCAGCAGCCAAGGGGCTACAGGGGCCAGGTCTGGAAACACCATATATTTT

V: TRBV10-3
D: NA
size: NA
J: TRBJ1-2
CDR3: CAISESLTAYGYTF
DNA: TGTGCCATCAGTGAGTCCCTGACAGCCTATGGCTACACCTTC

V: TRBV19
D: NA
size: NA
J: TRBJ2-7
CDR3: CASKVESTTGEQYF
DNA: TGTGCCAGTAAAGTCGAGTCCACTACTGGCGAGCAGTACTTC

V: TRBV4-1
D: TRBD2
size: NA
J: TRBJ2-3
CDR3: CASSQDEGLARRTQYF
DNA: TGCGCCAGCAGCCAAGATGAGGGACTAGCGAGGAGAACGCAGTATTTT

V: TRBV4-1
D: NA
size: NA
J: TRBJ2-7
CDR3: CASSQVGDTFYEQYF
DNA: TGCGCCAGCAGCCAAGTTGGGGACACCTTCTACGAGCAGTACTTC

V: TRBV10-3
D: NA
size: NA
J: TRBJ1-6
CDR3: CAISASGDNSPLHF
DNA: TGTGCCATCAGCGCCTCGGGGGATAATTCACCCCTCCACTTT

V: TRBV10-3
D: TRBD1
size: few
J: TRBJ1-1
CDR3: CAIRGGQQNTEAFF
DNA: TGTGCCATCAGGGGGGGACAGCAGAACACTGAAGCTTTCTTT

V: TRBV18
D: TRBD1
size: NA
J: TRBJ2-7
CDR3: CASSATGGAYEQYF
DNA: TGTGCCAGCTCAGCGACAGGGGGCGCTTACGAGCAGTACTTC

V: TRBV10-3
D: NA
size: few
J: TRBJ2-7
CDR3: CAISDTYEQYF
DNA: TGTGCCATCAGTGATACCTACGAGCAGTACTTC

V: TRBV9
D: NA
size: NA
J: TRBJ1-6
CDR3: CASSRENNSPLHF
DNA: TGTGCCAGCAGCAGGGAGAATAATTCACCCCTCCACTTT

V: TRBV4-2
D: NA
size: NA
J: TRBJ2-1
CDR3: CASSQGPRGAGSYNEQFF
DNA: TGTGCCAGCAGCCAAGGCCCTCGGGGAGCTGGATCCTACAATGAGCAGTTCTTC

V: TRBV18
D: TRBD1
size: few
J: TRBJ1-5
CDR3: CASSSEGQTYQPQHF
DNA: TGTGCCAGCTCATCGGAGGGACAGACTTATCAGCCCCAGCATTTT

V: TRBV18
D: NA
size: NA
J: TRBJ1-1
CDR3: CASSPASYTEAFF
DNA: TGTGCCAGCTCACCGGCAAGTTACACTGAAGCTTTCTTT

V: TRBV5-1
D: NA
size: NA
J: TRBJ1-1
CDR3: CASSLVQGQNTEAFF
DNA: TGCGCCAGCAGCTTGGTACAGGGACAGAACACTGAAGCTTTCTTT